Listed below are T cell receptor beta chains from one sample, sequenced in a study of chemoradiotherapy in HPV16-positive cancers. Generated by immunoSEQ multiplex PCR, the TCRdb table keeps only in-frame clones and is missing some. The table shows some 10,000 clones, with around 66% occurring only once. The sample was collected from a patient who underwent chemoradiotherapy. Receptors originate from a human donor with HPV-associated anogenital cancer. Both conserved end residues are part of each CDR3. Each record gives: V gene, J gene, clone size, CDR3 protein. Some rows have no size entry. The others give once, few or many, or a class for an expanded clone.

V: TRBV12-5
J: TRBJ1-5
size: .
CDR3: CASGLGAGRGHQPQHF

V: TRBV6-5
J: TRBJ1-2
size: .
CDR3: CASSPVGGGYTF

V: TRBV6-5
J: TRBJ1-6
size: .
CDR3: CASSYGQANSPLHF

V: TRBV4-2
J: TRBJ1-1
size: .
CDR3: CASSQEFSGNTEAFF

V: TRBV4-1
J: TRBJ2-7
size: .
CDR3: CASSQELGPLEQYF

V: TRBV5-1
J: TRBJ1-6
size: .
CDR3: CASSPRPLGDTDSPLHF

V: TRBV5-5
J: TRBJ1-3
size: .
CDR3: CASSLLTERGTGNTIYF

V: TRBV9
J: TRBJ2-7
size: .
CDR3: CASSEGDRVYEQYF

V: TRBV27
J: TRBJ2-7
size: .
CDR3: CASSSRKTTGDRQYF

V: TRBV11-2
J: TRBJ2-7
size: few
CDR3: CASSLELAGSYEQYF

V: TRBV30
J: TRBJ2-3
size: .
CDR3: CAWSPGGSTDTQYF

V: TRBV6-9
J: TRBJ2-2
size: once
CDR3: CAKTRGRGGGELFF

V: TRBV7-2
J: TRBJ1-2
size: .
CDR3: CASSLDFGSNYGYTF

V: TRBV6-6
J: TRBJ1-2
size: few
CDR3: CASRSPGGESMGYTF

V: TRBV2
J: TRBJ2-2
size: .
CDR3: CASRKTSGGLGELFF

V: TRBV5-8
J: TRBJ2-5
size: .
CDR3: CASSLGPRETQYF